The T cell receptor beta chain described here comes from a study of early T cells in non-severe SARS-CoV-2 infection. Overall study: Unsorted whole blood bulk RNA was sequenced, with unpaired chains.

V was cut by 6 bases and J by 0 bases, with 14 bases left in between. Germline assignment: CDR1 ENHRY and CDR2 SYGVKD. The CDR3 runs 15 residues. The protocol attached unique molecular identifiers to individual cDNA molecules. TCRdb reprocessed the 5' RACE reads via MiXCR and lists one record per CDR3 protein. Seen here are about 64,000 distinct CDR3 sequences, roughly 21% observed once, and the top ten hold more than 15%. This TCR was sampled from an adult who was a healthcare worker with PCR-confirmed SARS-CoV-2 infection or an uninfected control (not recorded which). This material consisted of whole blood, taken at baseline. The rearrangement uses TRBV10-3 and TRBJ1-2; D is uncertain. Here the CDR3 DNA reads TGTGCCATCAGGAAGGATGCTGTTTCTAACTATGGCTACACCTTC. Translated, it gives CAIRKDAVSNYGYTF.